Each of the 23 T cell receptor beta chains below was sequenced from the same sample in a study of cytomegalovirus exposure and HLA in healthy donors. In the PCR, 60 Vbeta and 13 Jbeta primers were used. The table came from immunoSEQ multiplex PCR; TCRdb's copy has only in-frame clones and leaves some out. The data contain around 150,000 clones, 65% to 90% of them singletons. The sample comprised PBMCs. The receptors shown here come from a young woman in good health and CMV-seronegative.

The V call is TRBV27, the J call TRBJ1-5; the D gene is possibly TRBD1 (5 bases). The CDR3 spans 15 residues. V dropped 5 bases and J dropped 5 bases, with 16 bases sitting between them. Per the germline V gene, CDR1 is MNHEY and CDR2 is SMNVEV (reference sequence). In DNA, the CDR3 is TGTGCCAGCAGTCCAGGGACGGGGGGGGATCAGCCCCAGCATTTT. This translates into CASSPGTGGDQPQHF.

The J gene is TRBJ2-1, the V gene TRBV5-1, with TRBD2 matching over 8 bases. CDR1 is SGHRS, CDR2 YFSETQ, per germline. CDR3 size: 17 residues. V gave up 5 bases and J gave up 5 bases; unmatched junction bases: 15. The CDR3: CASRSGGGRPIDNEQFF. The CDR3 DNA is TGCGCCAGCAGGTCAGGCGGCGGGAGGCCTATCGACAATGAGCAGTTCTTC. Supplemented by reference TRBV5-1 and TRBJ2-1, the full variable domain reads KAGVTQTPRYLIKTRGQQVTLSCSPISGHRSVSWYQQTPGQGLQFLFEYFSETQRNKGNFPGRFSGRQFSNSRSEMNVSTLELGDSALYLCASRSGGGRPIDNEQFFGPGTRLTVL.

The chain carries TRBV15 and TRBJ2-2, with D unresolved. This CDR3 contains 15 residues. V was pared by 1 base and J by 1 base, with 7 bases between. Germline assignment: CDR1 LNHNV and CDR2 YYDKDF (reference sequence). This chain's CDR3 is CATSRAHGNTGELFF. The CDR3, as DNA: TGTGCCACCAGCAGAGCCCACGGGAACACCGGGGAGCTGTTTTTT.

The chain combines TRBV29-1 with TRBJ1-5; the match to TRBD1 covers 7 bases. This CDR3 has 13 residues. The V segment lost 7 bases and the J segment 1 base; nucleotides outside the gene matches: 4. Germline V gene lookup returns CDR1 SQVTM and CDR2 ANQGSEA. The chain's CDR3 is CSAMTGSNQPQHF. The CDR3 DNA is TGCAGCGCTATGACAGGGAGCAATCAGCCCCAGCATTTT.

The V and J genes are TRBV27 and TRBJ2-1; a possible D gene is TRBD2 (6 bases). The V gene lost 4 bases and the J gene lost 0 bases, with 10 bases spanning the gap. Germline assignment: CDR1 MNHEY and CDR2 SMNVEV (reference sequence). The CDR3 is made up of 15 amino acids. This CDR3 reads CASSSAGSSYNEQFF. CDR3 DNA sequence: TGTGCCAGCAGTTCCGCGGGGAGCTCCTACAATGAGCAGTTCTTC.

This chain joins TRBV29-1 and TRBJ1-2; D is ambiguous. Trimming took 2 bases from V and 4 from J, leaving 8 bases between them. The germline gives CDR1 SQVTM, CDR2 ANQGSEA. The CDR3 extends over 12 amino acids. This CDR3 is CSVERGSYGYTF. The CDR3 nucleotides are TGCAGCGTTGAACGTGGGAGCTATGGCTACACCTTC.

The genes are TRBV4-2 and TRBJ2-5, with 7 bases that match TRBD2. V lost 7 bases and J lost 5; bases outside the gene matches: 7. The CDR3 extends over 13 amino acids. CDR1 and CDR2 from the germline V gene are LGHNA and YNFKEQ. The DNA of the CDR3 is TGTGCCAGCACCCCGGGGGGTGGGGAGACCCAGTACTTC. Protein product: CASTPGGGETQYF.

This chain connects TRBV7-9 to TRBJ2-1, with 10 bases lining up with TRBD2. CDR1 and CDR2 from the germline V gene are SEHNR and FQNEAQ (reference sequence). This CDR3 comprises 17 residues. The V segment lost 2 bases and the J segment 4 bases; nucleotides outside the gene matches: 8. CDR3 sequence reads: CASSLRSGGESYNEQFF. The CDR3 region has the DNA TGTGCCAGCAGCTTAAGAAGCGGGGGGGAGTCGTACAATGAGCAGTTCTTC.

J is TRBJ2-7 and V is TRBV19; D might be TRBD1 (5 bases). The CDR3 covers 16 residues. Germline V gene data show CDR1 as LNHDA and CDR2 as SQIVND (reference sequence). Trimming pared 0 bases from V and 3 bases from J, leaving 15 bases between. CDR3 sequence: CASSIDLTAPFYEQYF. CDR3 in DNA: TGTGCCAGTAGTATAGATTTGACAGCACCCTTCTACGAGCAGTACTTC.

This clone is a singleton in its sample. The CDR3 sequence is CASSPWERTQYF. The CDR3 nucleotides read TGTGCCAGCAGCCCGTGGGAGAGGACGCAGTATTTT. The chain joins TRBV7-9 to TRBJ2-3, with TRBD2 as a possible D gene (5 bases). Trimming left V 5 bases short and J 9 bases short, with 12 bases between. Germline V lookup: CDR1 SEHNR, CDR2 FQNEAQ (reference sequence). The CDR3 extends over 12 amino acids.

V usage is TRBV30 and J usage is TRBJ1-5; D gene unclear. This CDR3 has 14 residues. The V end was cut by 0 bases, the J end by 3 bases, with 9 bases between. Germline V gene data show CDR1 as GTSNPN and CDR2 as SVGIG (reference sequence). The CDR3 DNA reads as TGTGCCTGGAGTGTCGGGTTCCACAATCAGCCCCAGCATTTT. It specifies CAWSVGFHNQPQHF.

CDR3 sequence reads: CASSSQTSGGAGTKQYF. As DNA, the CDR3 is TGTGCCAGCAGCTCCCAGACTAGCGGGGGGGCCGGTACCAAGCAGTACTTC. The genes are TRBV13 and TRBJ2-7; the match to TRBD2 covers 14 bases. The length of the CDR3 is 17 residues. CDR1 and CDR2 from the germline V gene are PRHDT and FYEKMQ (reference sequence). The J segment lost 8 bases and the V segment lost 4 bases, leaving 13 bases of the junction unmatched.

This clone counts as medium-sized. The chain employs TRBV6-1 and TRBJ2-2, with 8 bases matching TRBD1. Germline-derived CDR1 and CDR2 are MNHNS and SASEGT. The CDR3 runs 14 residues. V was pared by 8 bases and J by 5 bases, with 7 bases of the junction left unmatched. CDR3 protein: CASEGTGETGELFF. The CDR3 region has the DNA TGTGCCAGCGAGGGGACAGGTGAAACCGGGGAGCTGTTTTTT.

The chain links TRBV7-6 to TRBJ1-6; perhaps TRBD1 as D (5 bases). CDR3 size: 16 residues. Per germline, CDR1 SGHVS and CDR2 FNYEAQ. The V gene lost 5 bases and the J gene lost 7 bases, with 18 bases spanning the gap. The CDR3 is CASSRAGKGSNSPLHF. CDR3 nucleotide sequence: TGTGCCAGCAGCAGAGCCGGAAAGGGGTCCAATTCACCCCTCCACTTT. The entire variable domain, with the rest obtained from reference TRBV7-6 and TRBJ1-6, is as follows: GAGVSQSPRYKVTKRGQDVALRCDPISGHVSLYWYRQALGQGPEFLTYFNYEAQQDKSGLPNDRFSAERPEGSISTLTIQRTEQRDSAMYRCASSRAGKGSNSPLHFGNGTRLTVT.

The rearrangement links TRBV19 to TRBJ1-1, with 9 positions matching TRBD1. Trimming at V came to 3 bases and at J to 3 bases, leaving 2 bases not matched to a gene. Looked up from germline, CDR1 is LNHDA and CDR2 is SQIVND (reference sequence). The CDR3 is 14 residues long. In nucleotides, the CDR3 is TGTGCCAGTAGTATCAGACAGGGGGACACTGAAGCTTTCTTT. Its protein product is CASSIRQGDTEAFF.

The gene calls are TRBV27 and TRBJ2-3; 12 nucleotides line up with TRBD2. The CDR3 extends over 14 amino acids. CDR1 is MNHEY, CDR2 SMNVEV, per germline (reference sequence). J gave up 6 bases and V 4 bases, and 2 bases lay outside the gene matches. The CDR3 region has the DNA TGTGCCAGCAGTTGGGGACTAGCGGGCGATACGCAGTATTTT. This sequence encodes CASSWGLAGDTQYF.

This clone has a single count. The chain is built from TRBV5-1 and TRBJ2-3; 8 bases match TRBD2. Germline V gene data show CDR1 as SGHRS and CDR2 as YFSETQ. The CDR3 spans 17 residues. V dropped 0 bases and J dropped 0; count of bases not matched to a gene: 6. The CDR3 nucleotides read TGCGCCAGCAGCTTGGCCTCAGCGGGGGCTAGCACAGATACGCAGTATTTT. This sequence encodes CASSLASAGASTDTQYF.

The rearrangement joins TRBV19 to TRBJ2-5; 9 nucleotides agree with TRBD1. Per germline, CDR1 LNHDA and CDR2 SQIVND (reference sequence). There are 14 residues in the CDR3. Trimming took 6 bases from V and 5 from J; bases not matched to a gene: 7. This chain's CDR3 is CASRSTGGLETQYF. The CDR3 DNA reads as TGTGCCAGTAGAAGTACAGGGGGCCTGGAGACCCAGTACTTC. The variable domain in full, completed from reference TRBV19 and TRBJ2-5, reads DGGITQSPKYLFRKEGQNVTLSCEQNLNHDAMYWYRQDPGQGLRLIYYSQIVNDFQKGDIAEGYSVSREKKESFPLTVTSAQKNPTAFYLCASRSTGGLETQYFGPGTRLLVL.

The chain combines TRBV21-1 with TRBJ2-1; the D segment call TRBD1 is taken from the table without a DNA check. TRBV21-1 is listed as a pseudogene. This CDR3 has 17 residues. The CDR3 region is CASSFLKLAARTNEQFF. CDR3 DNA sequence: TGTGCCAGCAGCTTCCTAAAGCTCGCCGCACGGACAAATGAGCAGTTCTTC.

The chain employs TRBV5-1 and TRBJ2-7, with 9 bases that match TRBD1. This CDR3 spans 15 amino acids. From germline, CDR1 is SGHRS and CDR2 YFSETQ. V trimming: 4 bases; J trimming: 7 bases; junction bases outside the gene matches: 12. CDR3 sequence reads: CASSPSGTGFSEQYF. CDR3 DNA sequence: TGCGCCAGCAGCCCCTCCGGGACAGGGTTTAGTGAGCAGTACTTC.

The sample holds a few counts of this clone. The chain uses TRBV5-6 and TRBJ1-4; 9 nucleotides match TRBD1. Unmatched junction bases numbered 14, after V lost 4 bases and J lost 13 bases. The germline V gene encodes CDR1 SGHDT and CDR2 YYEEEE. The CDR3 loop spans 15 amino acids. The CDR3 coding sequence is TGTGCCAGCAGCCCCCGCGGTGGGACAGGGTCTGGACTGTTTTTT. This codes for CASSPRGGTGSGLFF. Based on the CDR3 plus reference TRBV5-6 and TRBJ1-4, the full variable domain is DAGVTQSPTHLIKTRGQQVTLRCSPKSGHDTVSWYQQALGQGPQFIFQYYEEEERQRGNFPDRFSGHQFPNYSSELNVNALLLGDSALYLCASSPRGGTGSGLFFGSGTQLSVL.

The chain combines TRBV27 with TRBJ2-3; D gene ambiguous. This CDR3 is built from 18 residues. Trimming took 6 bases from V and 4 from J, leaving 26 bases between them. CDR1 is MNHEY, CDR2 SMNVEV, per germline (reference sequence). The CDR3 DNA reads TGTGCCAGCAGCCATTATCCACTGCGCTTCTCCGTCCCAGATACGCAGTATTTT. This encodes CASSHYPLRFSVPDTQYF.

The rearrangement links TRBV2 to TRBJ2-7, with D uncertain. Trimming removed 1 base at V and 6 bases at J, with 13 bases between. CDR1 and CDR2 from the germline V gene are SNHLY and FYNNEI. The CDR3 contains 14 residues. The DNA of the CDR3 is TGTGCCAGCAGTGAAGGTATGACACTCGGCGAGCAGTACTTC. As protein: CASSEGMTLGEQYF.